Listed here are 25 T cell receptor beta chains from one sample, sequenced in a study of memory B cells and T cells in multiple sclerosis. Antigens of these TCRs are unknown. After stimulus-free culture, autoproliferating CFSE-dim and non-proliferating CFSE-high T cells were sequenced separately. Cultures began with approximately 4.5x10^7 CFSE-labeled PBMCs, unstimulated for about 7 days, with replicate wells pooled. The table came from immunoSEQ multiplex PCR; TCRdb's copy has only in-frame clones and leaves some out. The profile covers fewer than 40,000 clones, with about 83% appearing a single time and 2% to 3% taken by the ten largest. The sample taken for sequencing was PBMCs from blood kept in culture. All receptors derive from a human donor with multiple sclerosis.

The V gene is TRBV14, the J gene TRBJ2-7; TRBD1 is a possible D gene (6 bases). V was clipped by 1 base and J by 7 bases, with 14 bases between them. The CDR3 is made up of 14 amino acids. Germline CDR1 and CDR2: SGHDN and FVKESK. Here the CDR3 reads CASSQGTGKWEQYF. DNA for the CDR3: TGTGCCAGCAGCCAAGGAACAGGGAAATGGGAGCAGTACTTC. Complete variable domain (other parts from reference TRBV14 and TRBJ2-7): EAGVTQFPSHSVIEKGQTVTLRCDPISGHDNLYWYRRVMGKEIKFLLHFVKESKQDESGMPNNRFLAERTGGTYSTLKVQPAELEDSGVYFCASSQGTGKWEQYFGPGTRLTVT.

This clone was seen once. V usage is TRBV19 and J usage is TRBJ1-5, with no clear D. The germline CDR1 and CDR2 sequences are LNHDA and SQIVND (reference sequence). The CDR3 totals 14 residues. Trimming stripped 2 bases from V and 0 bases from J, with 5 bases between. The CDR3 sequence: CASSISHSNQPQHF. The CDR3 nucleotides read TGTGCCAGTAGTATATCCCATAGCAATCAGCCCCAGCATTTT.

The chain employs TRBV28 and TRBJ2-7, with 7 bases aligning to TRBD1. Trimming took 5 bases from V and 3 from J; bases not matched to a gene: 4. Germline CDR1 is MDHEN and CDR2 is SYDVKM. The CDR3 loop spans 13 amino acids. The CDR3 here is CASSRQGIYEQYF. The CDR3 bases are TGTGCCAGCAGTCGACAGGGAATCTACGAGCAGTACTTC.

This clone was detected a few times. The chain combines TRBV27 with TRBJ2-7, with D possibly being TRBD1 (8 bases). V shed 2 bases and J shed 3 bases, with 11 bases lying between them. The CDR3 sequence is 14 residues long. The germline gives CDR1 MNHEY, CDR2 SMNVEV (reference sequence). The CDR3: CASSLNRGGYEQYF. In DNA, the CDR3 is TGTGCCAGCAGTTTAAACAGGGGGGGCTACGAGCAGTACTTC.

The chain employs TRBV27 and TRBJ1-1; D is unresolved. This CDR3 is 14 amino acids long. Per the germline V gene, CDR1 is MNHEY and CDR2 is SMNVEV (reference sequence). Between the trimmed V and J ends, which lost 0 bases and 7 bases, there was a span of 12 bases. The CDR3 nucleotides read TGTGCCAGCAGTTTATCACGATTGGCAGTTGAAGCTTTCTTT. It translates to CASSLSRLAVEAFF.

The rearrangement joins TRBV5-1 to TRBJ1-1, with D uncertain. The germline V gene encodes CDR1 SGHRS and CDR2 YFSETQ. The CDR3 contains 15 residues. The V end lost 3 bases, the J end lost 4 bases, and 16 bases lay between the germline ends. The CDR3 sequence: CASSYATGRSTEAFF. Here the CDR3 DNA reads TGCGCCAGCAGCTATGCTACGGGCCGGAGCACTGAAGCTTTCTTT.

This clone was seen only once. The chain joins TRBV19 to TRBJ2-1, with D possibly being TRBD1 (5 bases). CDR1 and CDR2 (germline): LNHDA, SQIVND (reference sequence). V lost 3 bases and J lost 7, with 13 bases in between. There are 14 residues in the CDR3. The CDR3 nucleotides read TGTGCCAGTAGTATCAAGGCAGGGTGGAATGAGCAGTTCTTC. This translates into CASSIKAGWNEQFF.

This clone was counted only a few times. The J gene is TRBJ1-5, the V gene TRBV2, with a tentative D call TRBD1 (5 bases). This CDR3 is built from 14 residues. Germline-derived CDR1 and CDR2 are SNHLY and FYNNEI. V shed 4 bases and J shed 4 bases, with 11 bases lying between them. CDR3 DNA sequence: TGTGCCAGCAGTGCGGACATGGGGAATCAGCCCCAGCATTTT. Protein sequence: CASSADMGNQPQHF.

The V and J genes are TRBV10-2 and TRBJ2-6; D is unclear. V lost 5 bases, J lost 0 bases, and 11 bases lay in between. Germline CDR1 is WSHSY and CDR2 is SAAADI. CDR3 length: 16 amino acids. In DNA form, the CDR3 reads TGCGCCAGCAGTTATGCCGACACCTCTGGGGCCAACGTCCTGACTTTC. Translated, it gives CASSYADTSGANVLTF.

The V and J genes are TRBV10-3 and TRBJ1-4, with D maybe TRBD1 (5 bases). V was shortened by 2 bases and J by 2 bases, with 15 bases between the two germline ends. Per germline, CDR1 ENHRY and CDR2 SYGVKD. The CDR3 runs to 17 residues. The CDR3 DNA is TGTGCCATCAGTGAGGTGGGGCCTAGGGCGACTAATGAAAAACTGTTTTTT. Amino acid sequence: CAISEVGPRATNEKLFF.

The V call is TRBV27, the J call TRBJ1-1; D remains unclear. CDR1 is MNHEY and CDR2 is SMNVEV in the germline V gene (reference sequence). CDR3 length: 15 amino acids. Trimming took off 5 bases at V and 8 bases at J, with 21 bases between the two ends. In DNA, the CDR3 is TGTGCCAGCAGTCCATATTCGGGGTTGCCCGGGGAAGCTTTCTTT. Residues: CASSPYSGLPGEAFF.

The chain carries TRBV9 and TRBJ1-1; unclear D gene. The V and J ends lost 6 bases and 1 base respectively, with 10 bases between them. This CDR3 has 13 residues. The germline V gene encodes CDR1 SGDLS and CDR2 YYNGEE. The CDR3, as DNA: TGTGCCAGCAACCCGACGGGGAACACTGAAGCTTTCTTT. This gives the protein CASNPTGNTEAFF.

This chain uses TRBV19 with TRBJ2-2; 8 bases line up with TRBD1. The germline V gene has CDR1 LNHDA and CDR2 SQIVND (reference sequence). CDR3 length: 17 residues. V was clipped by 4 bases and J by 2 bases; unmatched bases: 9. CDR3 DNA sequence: TGTGCCAGTAGTAAACTACAGGGGGTTGTAAACACCGGGGAGCTGTTTTTT. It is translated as CASSKLQGVVNTGELFF.

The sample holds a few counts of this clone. The CDR3 DNA is TGTGCCAGCAGTTTACCCTCTCTCCAGCGGGAGGGCCTTTACGAGCAGTACTTC. Encoded protein: CASSLPSLQREGLYEQYF. V gene TRBV28 combines with J gene TRBJ2-7; 10 bases fit TRBD2. Germline-derived CDR1 and CDR2 are MDHEN and SYDVKM. The J segment lost 4 bases and the V segment lost 2 bases, leaving 14 bases of the junction unmatched. The CDR3 extends over 18 amino acids.

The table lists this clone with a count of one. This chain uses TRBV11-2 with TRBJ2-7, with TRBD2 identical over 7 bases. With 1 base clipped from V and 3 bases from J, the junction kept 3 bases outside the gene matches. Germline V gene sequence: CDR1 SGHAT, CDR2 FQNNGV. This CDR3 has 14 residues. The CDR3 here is CASSLVPSGYEQYF. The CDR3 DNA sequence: TGTGCCAGCAGCTTAGTTCCTAGCGGCTACGAGCAGTACTTC.

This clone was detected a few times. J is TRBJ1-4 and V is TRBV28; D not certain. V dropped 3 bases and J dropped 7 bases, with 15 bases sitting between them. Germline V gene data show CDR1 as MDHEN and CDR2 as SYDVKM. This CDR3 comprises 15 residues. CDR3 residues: CASSFSPASGEKLFF. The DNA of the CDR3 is TGTGCCAGCAGTTTTAGTCCCGCGAGCGGTGAAAAACTGTTTTTT.

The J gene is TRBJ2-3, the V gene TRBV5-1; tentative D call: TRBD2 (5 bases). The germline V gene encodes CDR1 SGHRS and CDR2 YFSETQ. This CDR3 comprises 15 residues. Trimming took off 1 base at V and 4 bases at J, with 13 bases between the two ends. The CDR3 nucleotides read TGCGCCAGCAGCTTGCGAGGGCTAGGCGCAGATACGCAGTATTTT. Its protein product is CASSLRGLGADTQYF.

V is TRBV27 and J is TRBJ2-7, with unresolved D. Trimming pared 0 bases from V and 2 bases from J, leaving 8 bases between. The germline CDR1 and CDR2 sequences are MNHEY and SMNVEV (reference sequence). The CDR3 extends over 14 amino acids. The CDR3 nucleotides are TGTGCCAGCAGTTTATCCGACGGCACCTACGAGCAGTACTTC. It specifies CASSLSDGTYEQYF.

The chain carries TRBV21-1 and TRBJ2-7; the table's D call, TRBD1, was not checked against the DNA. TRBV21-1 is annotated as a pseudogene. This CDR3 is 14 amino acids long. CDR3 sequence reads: CASSTRTGKYEQYF. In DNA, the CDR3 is TGTGCCAGCAGCACCCGGACAGGGAAATACGAGCAGTACTTC.

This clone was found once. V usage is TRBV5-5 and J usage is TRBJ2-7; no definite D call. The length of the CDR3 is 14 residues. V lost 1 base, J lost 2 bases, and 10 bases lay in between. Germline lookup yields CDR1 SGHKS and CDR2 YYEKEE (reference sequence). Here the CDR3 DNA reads TGTGCCAGCAGCTTGCGGGCCAACGCCTACGAGCAGTACTTC. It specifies CASSLRANAYEQYF.

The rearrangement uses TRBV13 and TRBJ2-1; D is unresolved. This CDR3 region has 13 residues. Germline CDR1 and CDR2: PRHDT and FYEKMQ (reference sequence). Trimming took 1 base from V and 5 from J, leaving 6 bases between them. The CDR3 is CASSLDDNNEQFF. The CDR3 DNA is TGTGCCAGCAGCTTAGACGACAACAATGAGCAGTTCTTC.

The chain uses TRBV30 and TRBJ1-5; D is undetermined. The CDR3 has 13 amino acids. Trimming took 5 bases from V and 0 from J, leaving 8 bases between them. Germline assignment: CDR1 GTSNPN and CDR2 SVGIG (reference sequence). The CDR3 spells CAWAFDSNQPQHF. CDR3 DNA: TGTGCCTGGGCCTTTGATAGCAATCAGCCCCAGCATTTT.

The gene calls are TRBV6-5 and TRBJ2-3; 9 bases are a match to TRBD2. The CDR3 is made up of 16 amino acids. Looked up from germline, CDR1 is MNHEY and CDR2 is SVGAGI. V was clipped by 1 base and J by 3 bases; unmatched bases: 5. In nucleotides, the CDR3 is TGTGCCAGCAGTTACTGGGCGGGGGGGTCTACAGATACGCAGTATTTT. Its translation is CASSYWAGGSTDTQYF.

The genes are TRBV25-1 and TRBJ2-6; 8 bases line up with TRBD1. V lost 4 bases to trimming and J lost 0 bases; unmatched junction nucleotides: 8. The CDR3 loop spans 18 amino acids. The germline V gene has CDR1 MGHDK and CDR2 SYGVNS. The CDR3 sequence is CASSALFTGGSGANVLTF. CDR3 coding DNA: TGTGCCAGCAGTGCCCTTTTTACAGGGGGCTCTGGGGCCAACGTCCTGACTTTC.

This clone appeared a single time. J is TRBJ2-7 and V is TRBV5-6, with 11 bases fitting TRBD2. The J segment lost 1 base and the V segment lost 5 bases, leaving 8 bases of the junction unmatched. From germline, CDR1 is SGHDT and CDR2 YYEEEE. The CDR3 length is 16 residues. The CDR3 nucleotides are TGTGCCAGCAGAAGGCGCGGGACTAGCGGATCCTACGAGCAGTACTTC. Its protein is CASRRRGTSGSYEQYF.